This TCR beta chain appears in the sequencing data of a study of blood T cell repertoires in COVID-19. Overall study: T cells, B-cell-depleted T cells, or PBMCs supplied cDNA or gDNA.

Original processing methods: Amplification from reference gene primers served as the basis for estimated nucleated cell counts. Sequencing used immunoSEQ multiplex PCR; TCRdb keeps in-frame clones, though not all of them. The V and J calls and clone size are taken from that table; D and trimming were inferred from the DNA. Counted here are some 320,000 clones, 88% occurring once; the ten biggest clones make up approximately 7.2%. The CDR3 extends over 14 amino acids. Trimming took off 6 bases at V and 4 bases at J, with 15 bases between the two ends. CDR1 and CDR2 (germline): MNHEY, SVGAGI. Specimen: peripheral blood. The chain combines TRBV6-5 with TRBJ1-1; D uncertain. This receptor was identified in a woman in her 30s who had recovered from COVID-19. The DNA of the CDR3 is TGTGCCAGCAGACCAATTGTACCGGGCACTGAAGCTTTCTTT. Translated, it gives CASRPIVPGTEAFF.